The sequence of this T cell receptor beta chain was determined in a study of blood T cell repertoires in COVID-19. V lost 7 bases to trimming and J lost 5 bases; unmatched junction nucleotides: 0. CDR3 length equals 11 residues. CDR1 and CDR2 from the germline V gene are WSHSY and SAAADI. Measured with immunoSEQ multiplex PCR; TCRdb has only the in-frame clones, and not every one. In the table there are tens of thousands of clones, 84% of which are singletons. This chain links TRBV10-2 with TRBJ1-1; 8 bases match TRBD1. The specimen was peripheral blood. This receptor was taken from a man in his fifties or sixties with acute or convalescent COVID-19. The CDR3 region has the DNA TGCGCCAGCAACAGGGGGACTGAAGCTTTCTTT. Residues: CASNRGTEAFF.